The 21 T cell receptor beta chains in this list originate from one sample, sequenced in a study of blood T cells in healthy people across ages. Primed by a sample-barcoded 5' primer and a J-beta primer mix, a second PCR proceeded for 7 to 11 cycles. Via MiXCR, TCRdb re-called the 5' RACE reads, giving one row per CDR3 protein. Of 550,000 to 750,000 distinct CDR3 sequences listed, around a fifth are singletons. Source material: blood. The receptor set was obtained from a man between 65 and 85 years old in good health.

CDR3 DNA sequence: TGTGCCAGTAGTATGCTGGTAAGCTCCTACGAGCAGTACTTC. Translation gives CASSMLVSSYEQYF. The chain couples TRBV19 to TRBJ2-5; D is uncertain. The J call could be wrong; TRBJ2-7 is a better fit for the DNA end. CDR1 and CDR2 from the germline V gene are LNHDA and SQIVND (reference sequence). There are 14 residues in the CDR3.

This chain joins TRBV6-5 and TRBJ2-3; the D gene is possibly TRBD2 (6 bases). Trimming cost V 2 bases and J 3 bases, with 15 bases left between them. The CDR3 has 16 amino acids. Germline V gene data show CDR1 as MNHEY and CDR2 as SVGAGI. CDR3 sequence: CASSYGSAEGTDTQYF. CDR3 DNA sequence: TGTGCCAGCAGTTACGGGTCCGCGGAGGGGACAGATACGCAGTATTTT.

The chain is built from TRBV7-6 and TRBJ2-7, with TRBD2 identical over 9 bases. CDR1 is SGHVS, CDR2 FNYEAQ, per germline. This CDR3 has 21 residues. With V trimmed by 4 bases and J by 1 base, 23 bases remained unmatched. CDR3 sequence reads: CASSSSPRVRTSAKESYEQYF. CDR3 in DNA: TGTGCCAGCAGCTCATCCCCCCGGGTCCGGACTAGCGCTAAAGAATCCTACGAGCAGTACTTC.

The chain combines TRBV20-1 with TRBJ1-5, with D perhaps matching TRBD1 (5 bases). V was pared by 3 bases and J by 5 bases, with 14 bases between. CDR3 length: 14 amino acids. Germline V gives CDR1 DFQATT, CDR2 SNEGSKA (reference sequence). The chain's CDR3 is CSASGNRFDQPQHF. CDR3 DNA: TGCAGTGCTAGTGGGAACAGGTTCGATCAGCCCCAGCATTTT.

The chain recombines TRBV28 with TRBJ2-7, with D perhaps TRBD1 (5 bases). Germline lookup yields CDR1 MDHEN and CDR2 SYDVKM. The CDR3 totals 15 residues. V shed 2 bases and J shed 0 bases, with 11 bases lying between them. CDR3 residues: CASSLETVYSYEQYF. CDR3 in DNA: TGTGCCAGCAGTTTAGAGACAGTCTACTCCTACGAGCAGTACTTC.

The V gene is TRBV7-8, the J gene TRBJ1-4; 7 bases map to TRBD1. V was pared by 0 bases and J by 6 bases, with 7 bases of the junction left unmatched. The CDR3 extends over 16 amino acids. Germline V gene sequence: CDR1 SGHVS, CDR2 FQNEAQ. DNA of the CDR3: TGTGCCAGCAGCTTAGCAGGGGCCAGGGGGTATGAAAAACTGTTTTTT. This sequence encodes CASSLAGARGYEKLFF.

The chain links TRBV20-1 to TRBJ2-3, with D unclear. There are 13 residues in the CDR3. Germline V gives CDR1 DFQATT, CDR2 SNEGSKA (reference sequence). The ends were cut back, 0 bases at V and 7 bases at J, with 11 bases in the middle. Here the CDR3 DNA reads TGCAGTGCTAGAGAAAACTACGTGAATACGCAGTATTTT. It specifies CSARENYVNTQYF.

This clonotype turned up a few times. The junction does not match germline at one end; this may be a read error. This sequence joins TRBV2 and TRBJ2-3; D perhaps matches TRBD1 (5 bases). The germline gives CDR1 SNHLY, CDR2 FYNNEI. This CDR3 comprises 14 residues. CDR3 DNA: TGTACCAGCAGTGTCACAGGCTACACAGATACGCAGTATTTT. Translated: CTSSVTGYTDTQYF. The variable domain in full, with the rest retrieved from reference TRBV2 and TRBJ2-3, is EPEVTQTPSHQVTQMGQEVILRCVPISNHLYFYWYRQILGQKVEFLVSFYNNEISEKSEIFDDQFSVERPDGSNFTLKIRSTKLEDSAMYFCTSSVTGYTDTQYFGPGTRLTVL.

The chain has TRBV19 and TRBJ2-1; TRBD1 agrees at 12 bases. The J call could be wrong; TRBJ2-7 is a better fit for the DNA end. Germline lookup yields CDR1 LNHDA and CDR2 SQIVND (reference sequence). CDR3 length: 15 amino acids. CDR3 in DNA: TGTGCCAGTAGTCCGGGACAGGGGGCAACCTACGAGCAGTACTTC. It yields the protein CASSPGQGATYEQYF.

The chain uses TRBV5-1 and TRBJ1-3; D is undetermined. This CDR3 spans 14 amino acids. With 3 bases removed from V and 0 bases from J, the gap between germline ends came to 7 bases. Germline V gene data show CDR1 as SGHRS and CDR2 as YFSETQ. CDR3 loop: CASSWDLSGNTIYF. In DNA, the CDR3 is TGCGCCAGCAGCTGGGATCTCTCTGGAAACACCATATATTTT. Full variable domain (missing parts from reference TRBV5-1 and TRBJ1-3): KAGVTQTPRYLIKTRGQQVTLSCSPISGHRSVSWYQQTPGQGLQFLFEYFSETQRNKGNFPGRFSGRQFSNSRSEMNVSTLELGDSALYLCASSWDLSGNTIYFGEGSWLTVV.

V is TRBV7-1 and J is TRBJ2-5; tentatively, D is TRBD2 (6 bases). TRBV7-1 has ORF status, its function being uncertain. V lost 5 bases and J lost 4, with 14 bases in between. This CDR3 contains 14 residues. The CDR3 sequence is CASSQGGKRETQYF. The DNA for the CDR3 is TGTGCCAGCAGCCAGGGCGGGAAAAGAGAGACCCAGTACTTC.

Only a few counts were recorded for this clonotype. The chain carries TRBV27 and TRBJ2-5, with TRBD2 identical over 14 bases. The DNA end is a closer match to TRBJ2-1, so the J assignment may be wrong. Germline values: CDR1 MNHEY, CDR2 SMNVEV (reference sequence). This CDR3 is 16 amino acids long. The CDR3 DNA is TGTGCCAGCAGTACAAAGGGACTAGCGGGAGTCCGTGAGCAGTTCTTC. This codes for CASSTKGLAGVREQFF.

This clonotype was counted between two and nine times. The chain recombines TRBV7-3 with TRBJ2-3; TRBD2 matches 7 bases. The CDR3 is made up of 15 amino acids. With V trimmed by 4 bases and J by 5 bases, 9 bases remained unmatched. Germline CDR1 SGHTA, CDR2 FQGTGA. The DNA for the CDR3 is TGTGCCAGCAGCTACTCTAGCGGAGCCGGAGATACGCAGTATTTT. Translation: CASSYSSGAGDTQYF.

The genes are TRBV14 and TRBJ1-1; D may be TRBD1 (6 bases). The CDR3 is 18 residues long. Germline V CDR1 and CDR2: SGHDN, FVKESK. Trimming stripped 0 bases from V and 1 base from J, with 18 bases between. The CDR3 DNA is TGTGCCAGCAGCCAAGAGATGGGCTGGGGGCGTGGGAACACTGAAGCTTTCTTT. Amino acid sequence: CASSQEMGWGRGNTEAFF. The complete variable domain, with remaining parts taken from reference TRBV14 and TRBJ1-1, reads EAGVTQFPSHSVIEKGQTVTLRCDPISGHDNLYWYRRVMGKEIKFLLHFVKESKQDESGMPNNRFLAERTGGTYSTLKVQPAELEDSGVYFCASSQEMGWGRGNTEAFFGQGTRLTVV.

The chain joins TRBV11-2 to TRBJ2-3, with D unresolved. CDR1 is SGHAT and CDR2 is FQNNGV in the germline V gene. The CDR3 covers 13 residues. Trimming pared 4 bases from V and 6 bases from J, leaving 11 bases between. CDR3 DNA: TGTGCCAGCAGCTCAGACCGTCACGATACGCAGTATTTT. Its translation: CASSSDRHDTQYF.

CDR3 in DNA: TGTGCCAGCAGCCAAGATGCGGGGGCAGGGGGCGTCTATGGCTACACCTTC. Translated, it gives CASSQDAGAGGVYGYTF. The J gene is TRBJ1-2, the V gene TRBV3-1, with 8 bases lining up with TRBD1. The germline V gene has CDR1 LGHDT and CDR2 YNNKEL (reference sequence). The CDR3 runs 17 residues. V was clipped by 0 bases and J by 4 bases; unmatched bases: 10. Using reference TRBV3-1 and TRBJ1-2 for the parts outside the CDR3, the full variable domain is DTAVSQTPKYLVTQMGNDKSIKCEQNLGHDTMYWYKQDSKKFLKIMFSYNNKELIINETVPNRFSPKSPDKAHLNLHINSLELGDSAVYFCASSQDAGAGGVYGYTFGSGTRLTVV.

The rearrangement joins TRBV4-1 to TRBJ2-5, with a possible D match to TRBD2 (5 bases). V dropped 0 bases and J dropped 6 bases, with 17 bases sitting between them. CDR1 is MGHRA and CDR2 is YSYEKL in the germline V gene. This CDR3 spans 16 amino acids. The CDR3 nucleotides read TGCGCCAGCAGCCAAGAACTAACGGGAAAGGGAAAGACCCAGTACTTC. Residues: CASSQELTGKGKTQYF.

This clonotype has only a few counts. A read error may produce the germline difference seen at one junction end. The chain combines TRBV12-3 or TRBV12-4 with TRBJ2-4; D is uncertain. The CDR3 is made up of 12 amino acids. CDR3 nucleotide sequence: TGTGCCAGCAGTTTGAGTGAACAGAGCAGGAACTTC. Encoded protein: CASSLSEQSRNF.

This clonotype occurred a few times. This sequence joins TRBV20-1 and TRBJ2-7; 11 positions agree with TRBD2. The CDR3 is 14 amino acids. The ends lost 6 bases at V and 4 bases at J; junction bases unmatched: 8. The germline CDR1 and CDR2 sequences are DFQATT and SNEGSKA (reference sequence). CDR3 protein: CSAHPSGRSYEQYF. The CDR3 DNA follows: TGCAGTGCGCACCCTAGCGGGAGGTCTTACGAGCAGTACTTC.

This chain links TRBV6-2 or TRBV6-3 with TRBJ2-5; 15 bases fit TRBD2. The J call could be wrong; TRBJ2-1 is a better fit for the DNA end. This CDR3 spans 15 amino acids. Germline loops: CDR1 MNHEY, CDR2 SVGEGT. The CDR3 spells CASSHGTSGRNEQFF. In nucleotides, the CDR3 is TGTGCCAGCAGTCACGGGACTAGCGGGAGGAATGAGCAGTTCTTC.

The sample holds a few counts of this clonotype. The DNA of the CDR3 is TGTGCCAGCAGTCCCCGCGGGACTAGCGGGAGGTCTTCGAGCTCCTACAATGAGCAGTTCTTC. Its translation: CASSPRGTSGRSSSSYNEQFF. V and J are TRBV6-2 or TRBV6-3 and TRBJ2-1; 15 bases fit TRBD2. Germline assignment: CDR1 MNHEY and CDR2 SVGEGT. The CDR3 loop spans 21 amino acids. The junction had 14 bases not matched to a gene; V was cut back by 5 bases and J by 0 bases.